A selection of T cell receptor beta chains follows, all from one sample in a study of T cells in Graves' hyperthyroidism and ophthalmopathy. TCRdb analysed the multiplex PCR reads with MiXCR anew, one entry per CDR3 protein. The sample holds 500,000 to 800,000 distinct CDR3 sequences, about 15% seen once. Sequencing was carried out using blood. All receptors derive from a woman in her fifties or sixties with Graves' ophthalmopathy. Both conserved end residues are part of each CDR3. D genes are given only for firm matches. Only part of the rows carry a size: once, few, many, or a class if the clone is expanded.

V gene	D gene	clone size	J gene	CDR3 protein	CDR3 DNA
TRBV5-1	.	many	TRBJ2-7	CASSLEAGSYEQYF	TGCGCCAGCAGCTTGGAGGCGGGATCCTACGAGCAGTACTTC
TRBV5-6	.	.	TRBJ1-2	CASTPDGYGYTF	TGTGCCAGCACCCCGGACGGGTATGGCTACACCTTC
TRBV5-4	.	.	TRBJ1-2	CASSDRRGAGYTF	TGTGCCAGCAGCGATCGTCGGGGGGCCGGCTACACCTTC
TRBV3-1	.	.	TRBJ2-7	CASSQAGLPYEQYF	TGTGCCAGCAGCCAAGCGGGCCTACCCTACGAGCAGTACTTC
TRBV4-2	.	few	TRBJ1-1	CASSFPARGNTEAFF	TGTGCCAGCAGCTTTCCCGCCAGGGGAAACACTGAAGCTTTCTTT
TRBV19	.	.	TRBJ1-5	CASSIWGNTQPQHF	TGTGCCAGTAGTATTTGGGGGAACACACAGCCCCAGCATTTT
TRBV28	.	many	TRBJ2-1	CASSSPGVADNEQFF	TGTGCCAGCAGTTCCCCGGGGGTGGCCGACAATGAGCAGTTCTTC
TRBV11-2	TRBD2	many	TRBJ2-7	CASSFQLAGAEQYF	TGTGCCAGCAGCTTTCAACTAGCGGGAGCTGAGCAGTACTTC
TRBV12-3/TRBV12-4	TRBD1	many	TRBJ2-3	CASSSGQVRTDTQYF	TGTGCCAGCAGTTCCGGACAGGTCCGCACAGATACGCAGTATTTT
TRBV27	.	many	TRBJ1-4	CASSLRDQGGEKLFF	TGTGCCAGCAGTCTCCGGGATCAGGGCGGTGAAAAACTGTTTTTT
TRBV6-1	TRBD2	many	TRBJ2-7	CASKYHGTSGRGEQYF	TGTGCCAGCAAATACCACGGGACTAGCGGGAGGGGCGAGCAGTACTTC
TRBV6-1	.	.	TRBJ2-1	CASSVRAQDNEQFF	TGTGCCAGCAGTGTCCGGGCCCAAGACAATGAGCAGTTCTTC
TRBV12-3/TRBV12-4	.	many	TRBJ1-1	CASILDSHTEAFF	TGTGCCAGCATTCTAGACAGCCACACTGAAGCTTTCTTT
TRBV12-3/TRBV12-4	TRBD2	.	TRBJ2-3	CASSGSGGTDTQYF	TGTGCCAGCAGTGGGAGCGGGGGCACAGATACGCAGTATTTT
TRBV15	.	.	TRBJ2-3	CATSRESGNTDTQYF	TGTGCCACCAGCAGAGAATCAGGGAACACAGATACGCAGTATTTT
TRBV5-1	.	many	TRBJ2-3	CASSLAPGPGDTQYF	TGCGCCAGCAGCTTGGCGCCGGGTCCGGGAGATACGCAGTATTTT